This section outlines one T cell receptor beta chain sequence together with its context. In its sample, this clonotype was seen many times. The clone's antigen remains unknown. It has no much larger one-base neighbor in the sample; base qualities were not kept. Sequences MNHNS (CDR1) and SASEGT (CDR2) are obtained from the germline V gene. The CDR3 measures 12 amino acids from cysteine to phenylalanine. Left in the record is the CDR3 DNA by itself, 36 bases read in frame from the first base. V is cut by 5 bases and J by 3 bases, and the space between the germline ends is 8 bases. Hyperthyroidism patients were aged 18 to 65 years and newly diagnosed, with disease duration of less than 2 months. Any patient with an uncontrolled infection, another autoimmune disease, pregnancy or lactation was excluded. Diagnoses relied on clinical symptoms, serum thyroxine and TRAb, thyroid ultrasound and orbital computed tomography. Blood from progressor patients was drawn when they were first diagnosed with hyperthyroidism, before any ophthalmopathy symptoms appeared. PBMCs were isolated from about 9.2 ml of fresh peripheral blood by Ficoll-Paque density gradient centrifugation. Progressor patients were defined as those initially diagnosed with Graves' hyperthyroidism in whom ophthalmopathy developed during follow-up. Total RNA was extracted with Trizol reagent, and quality was checked on an Agilent 2100 Bioanalyzer.

The TCR beta CDR3 regions were amplified from RNA transcripts. A first-round RT-PCR of the TCR CDR3 used the HTBI primer set with the Qiagen OneStep RT-PCR kit. Libraries were constructed in a second round of multiplex PCR, after which size selection and purification were performed. The libraries were sequenced on an Illumina HiSeq2000 using paired-end 100 bp reads. In the authors' own workflow: SOAPnuke was used to process the raw data, throwing out any read that contained adapters or uncalled bases, had a mean Phred below 15, or lacked an exact constant-primer or identifier match. High-quality paired reads were merged using COPE v1.2.5, and each unique nucleotide sequence was defined as a clonotype. MiTCR v1.1 was used to align the clonotypes against IMGT TRBV, TRBD and TRBJ reference segments. Analysis was restricted to V-J combinations with a frequency above 0.0001, which covered over 98% of repertoires. The TCS score was defined as F50 (clonal expansion) divided by E x V (chaos), with BLOSUM62-based TCRdist calculated between CDR3 peptides within each V-J. Welch's t-statistics and random forest reduced some 510 V-J features to fewer than 15, which were used in a naive Bayes classifier (R e1071). TCRdb's own reprocessing of the public reads used fastp at Q25 and MiXCR and kept productive beta chains. Each CDR3 protein appears once, grouped with its most common genes and DNA. Here the V and J calls rest on TCRdb's processing, not on the authors' analysis. The sample data list 150,000 to 200,000 distinct CDR3 sequences, and approximately 9% of these were observed just once. Approximately 20% of the sample rests with the top ten.

The sample originates from a study of T cells in Graves' hyperthyroidism and ophthalmopathy (dated by TCRdb to about 2019). In the study overall: Peripheral blood was sampled at the time of initial diagnosis, prior to any treatment. To identify TCR V-J signatures that set the groups apart, the researchers used a discovery cohort of more than 95 patients, made up of roughly 40 with Graves' ophthalmopathy and 57 with stable Graves' hyperthyroidism. An independent validation cohort of under 20 hyperthyroidism patients and about 15 patients who later progressed to ophthalmopathy tested prospective prediction of ophthalmopathy. The 90 to 100 discovery patients were randomly divided into training and test sets at a 7:3 ratio. In over five Graves' hyperthyroidism patients, the study also compared T-cell repertoires from thyroid tissue with T-cell repertoires from blood. After sampling, hyperthyroidism patients received methimazole starting at 30 mg daily, and ophthalmopathy patients received high-dose intravenous methylprednisolone. TCR Vbeta CDR3 sequencing of 140 or so peripheral blood samples (about 45 ophthalmopathy, 75 hyperthyroidism and around 17 progressor patients) is reported in the paper.

General study outcomes and caveats: Sample size was not statistically predetermined, and blinding of investigators to group allocation was not performed. Blood samples also contained most of the expanded thyroid clonotypes (frequency above 0.001), which suggests that blood repertoires may reflect thyroid immune responses. A model built on a 13 V-J signature distinguished ophthalmopathy from stable hyperthyroidism, reaching roughly 88% sensitivity and 81.08% specificity in cross-validation and 80%/75% in testing. During validation, the model predicted progression to ophthalmopathy a median of approximately 6 months ahead of onset, with almost 71% sensitivity and around 73% specificity.

The sequenced material came from blood. The source is a young woman with Graves' hyperthyroidism that later progressed to Graves' ophthalmopathy. The sequence is built from TRBV6-1 and TRBJ2-7, with the D gene call left open. The base sequence is TGTGCCAGCAGTTCGGCAGGCTACGAGCAGTACTTC. This codes for CASSSAGYEQYF.